These 31 T cell receptor beta chains came from one sample sequenced in a study of shared clonotypes between healthy human individuals. Naive-designated CD8 cells lacked CD45RO, were positively enriched for CCR7, and omitted terminally differentiated effector memory CD45RA+ cells. Using immunoSEQ multiplex PCR, the repertoire was profiled, and TCRdb retains in-frame clones only, with some absent. Of approximately 600,000 clones in the sample, roughly 95% were seen once. The sequenced sample consisted of naive CD8+ T cells sorted from blood. These receptors were obtained from a woman aged 25 to 39 in good health.

A single count supports this clone. Other DNA sequences in this sample translate to the same CDR3. V usage is TRBV27 and J usage is TRBJ1-5; D not certain. V dropped 5 bases and J dropped 2 bases, with 7 bases sitting between them. This CDR3 has 13 residues. Germline CDR1 reads MNHEY; CDR2 reads SMNVEV (reference sequence). In nucleotides, the CDR3 is TGTGCCAGCAGTCTCCTGGGCAATCAGCCCCAGCATTTT. Its protein is CASSLLGNQPQHF.

This chain connects TRBV5-6 to TRBJ2-3, with 8 bases aligning to TRBD1. Germline V gives CDR1 SGHDT, CDR2 YYEEEE. With 5 bases clipped from V and 1 base from J, the junction kept 3 bases outside the gene matches. CDR3 length equals 14 residues. CDR3 residues: CASRLRGRTDTQYF. The CDR3 nucleotides are TGTGCCAGCAGGCTCAGGGGGCGCACAGATACGCAGTATTTT.

V usage is TRBV19 and J usage is TRBJ2-1, with TRBD2 matching over 14 bases. V lost 5 bases to trimming and J lost 0 bases; unmatched junction nucleotides: 6. Germline V CDR1 and CDR2: LNHDA, SQIVND (reference sequence). The CDR3 extends over 18 amino acids. The CDR3 DNA reads as TGTGCCAGTAGTTCGGGACTAGCGGGAGCCGGCTCCTACAATGAGCAGTTCTTC. This encodes CASSSGLAGAGSYNEQFF.

A single count supports this clone. This rearrangement joins TRBV19 to TRBJ2-1; 12 bases match TRBD2. The CDR3 contains 16 residues. V lost 7 bases to trimming and J lost 1 base; unmatched junction nucleotides: 5. The germline V gene has CDR1 LNHDA and CDR2 SQIVND (reference sequence). DNA for the CDR3: TGTGCCAGTACCCTGACTAGCGGGAGTTCCTACAATGAGCAGTTCTTC. Protein: CASTLTSGSSYNEQFF.

The count of this clone is one. The J gene is TRBJ2-1, the V gene TRBV27, with 13 bases fitting TRBD2. The germline V gene encodes CDR1 MNHEY and CDR2 SMNVEV (reference sequence). CDR3 size: 17 residues. V lost 5 bases, J lost 0 bases, and 4 bases stayed unmatched. The CDR3, as DNA: TGTGCCAGCAGTGTGGGACTAGCGGGAATCTCCTACAATGAGCAGTTCTTC. Its protein is CASSVGLAGISYNEQFF.

The rearrangement uses TRBV5-4 and TRBJ2-1; D is uncertain. The V gene's germline CDR1 is SGHNT and CDR2 YYREEE (reference sequence). CDR3 length equals 14 residues. Trimming shortened V by 5 bases and J by 0 bases, and 9 bases separated the two germline ends. The CDR3 coding sequence is TGTGCCAGCAGTCCCCAACCCTCCTACAATGAGCAGTTCTTC. Protein sequence: CASSPQPSYNEQFF. The complete variable domain, with remaining parts taken from reference TRBV5-4 and TRBJ2-1, reads ETGVTQSPTHLIKTRGQQVTLRCSSQSGHNTVSWYQQALGQGPQFIFQYYREEENGRGNFPPRFSGLQFPNYSSELNVNALELDDSALYLCASSPQPSYNEQFFGPGTRLTVL.

V usage is TRBV15 and J usage is TRBJ2-7, with unresolved D. V was trimmed by 3 bases and J by 5 bases, leaving 14 bases between them. This CDR3 has 14 residues. The germline gives CDR1 LNHNV, CDR2 YYDKDF (reference sequence). In DNA form, the CDR3 reads TGTGCCACCAGCAGGGACGTGTCTTCCCACGAGCAGTACTTC. Its protein product is CATSRDVSSHEQYF.

The chain carries TRBV19 and TRBJ2-4; D is perhaps TRBD1 or TRBD2 (5 bases each). With 3 bases removed from V and 1 base from J, the gap between germline ends came to 13 bases. The CDR3 length is 16 residues. From germline, CDR1 is LNHDA and CDR2 SQIVND (reference sequence). In DNA, the CDR3 is TGTGCCAGTAGTATGCCTTCCGAGGGGGCCAAAAACATTCAGTACTTC. This sequence encodes CASSMPSEGAKNIQYF.

About this clone itself: This same CDR3 is encoded by further DNA sequences in the sample. V usage is TRBV5-4 and J usage is TRBJ2-3; D call uncertain. The CDR3 has 11 residues. With 3 bases removed from V and 5 bases from J, the gap between germline ends came to 4 bases. Germline V lookup: CDR1 SGHNT, CDR2 YYREEE (reference sequence). CDR3 DNA: TGTGCCAGCAGCTCCCTAGATACGCAGTATTTT. Translating it yields CASSSLDTQYF.

The chain carries TRBV19 and TRBJ1-1; tentative D call: TRBD1 (5 bases). The CDR3 consists of 12 residues. The germline CDR1 and CDR2 sequences are LNHDA and SQIVND (reference sequence). V gave up 3 bases and J gave up 4 bases, with 6 bases separating them. In nucleotides, the CDR3 is TGTGCCAGTAGTATTGGGGCCACTGAAGCTTTCTTT. Residues: CASSIGATEAFF.

V and J are TRBV7-9 and TRBJ2-2; 11 positions agree with TRBD2. The V gene end was trimmed by 5 bases and the J gene end by 5 bases; junction bases not matched to a gene: 10. The V gene's germline CDR1 is SEHNR and CDR2 FQNEAQ (reference sequence). This CDR3 spans 17 amino acids. CDR3 coding DNA: TGTGCCAGCAGCCGAGGGACTAGCGGATTAAGGACCGGGGAGCTGTTTTTT. This sequence encodes CASSRGTSGLRTGELFF. Combining the CDR3 with reference TRBV7-9 and TRBJ2-2 gives the whole variable domain DTGVSQNPRHKITKRGQNVTFRCDPISEHNRLYWYRQTLGQGPEFLTYFQNEAQLEKSRLLSDRFSAERPKGSFSTLEIQRTEQGDSAMYLCASSRGTSGLRTGELFFGEGSRLTVL.

The V call is TRBV27, the J call TRBJ2-3; weak D call: TRBD2 (5 bases). V was pared by 8 bases and J by 1 base, with 25 bases between. Per germline, CDR1 MNHEY and CDR2 SMNVEV (reference sequence). This CDR3 contains 18 residues. CDR3 amino acids: CASAPGFFSPAGTDTQYF. The CDR3 DNA is TGTGCCAGCGCGCCGGGGTTCTTCTCCCCGGCTGGCACAGATACGCAGTATTTT.

The chain is built from TRBV6-1 and TRBJ2-7, with D maybe TRBD2 (5 bases). The CDR3 sequence is 12 residues long. The V gene's germline CDR1 is MNHNS and CDR2 SASEGT. V lost 4 bases to trimming and J lost 5 bases, with 9 bases between them. The CDR3 nucleotides are TGTGCCAGCAGTGGAGACGGGAACGAGCAGTACTTC. It codes for CASSGDGNEQYF.

This chain joins TRBV6-5 and TRBJ1-1; D is ambiguous. The CDR3 loop spans 14 amino acids. V lost 4 bases and J 4 bases, leaving 13 bases between the germline ends. Germline lookup yields CDR1 MNHEY and CDR2 SVGAGI. The CDR3 bases are TGTGCCAGCAGTTCTGTAGGGTTGGGCACTGAAGCTTTCTTT. It codes for CASSSVGLGTEAFF.

V usage is TRBV2 and J usage is TRBJ1-2, with TRBD1 matching 8 bases. CDR3 size: 14 residues. V shed 7 bases and J 0 bases; nucleotides not matched to a gene: 4. CDR1 and CDR2 (germline): SNHLY, FYNNEI. CDR3 loop: CASIGTGTNYGYTF. DNA for the CDR3: TGTGCCAGCATAGGGACAGGTACTAACTATGGCTACACCTTC.

This clone was picked up one time. This chain connects TRBV5-8 to TRBJ2-1; D may be TRBD2 (6 bases). The length of the CDR3 is 15 residues. V shed 0 bases and J shed 7 bases, with 14 bases lying between them. Germline V lookup: CDR1 SGHTS, CDR2 YDEGEE. CDR3 nucleotide sequence: TGTGCCAGCAGCTTGGGACTAGATGAGATGAATGAGCAGTTCTTC. Translating gives CASSLGLDEMNEQFF.

This clone was seen only once. The J gene is TRBJ1-5, the V gene TRBV19; D is unresolved. The CDR3 extends over 15 amino acids. Germline loops: CDR1 LNHDA, CDR2 SQIVND (reference sequence). The germline V and J ends were trimmed by 1 base and 10 bases, with 17 bases remaining between them. This CDR3 reads CASSIAPTPASPQHF. The DNA of the CDR3 is TGTGCCAGTAGTATAGCTCCGACACCCGCCAGCCCCCAGCATTTT.

The chain combines TRBV19 with TRBJ2-1; the D is unclear. V shed 1 base and J shed 3 bases, with 10 bases lying between them. The CDR3 spans 15 residues. CDR1 and CDR2 (germline): LNHDA, SQIVND (reference sequence). CDR3 protein: CASSIVHTNYNEQFF. The DNA of the CDR3 is TGTGCCAGTAGTATAGTACATACGAACTACAATGAGCAGTTCTTC.

The chain employs TRBV27 and TRBJ2-7; a weak D match, TRBD1 (5 bases). V lost 2 bases to trimming and J lost 0 bases, with 11 bases between them. The CDR3 sequence is 15 residues long. Germline V gives CDR1 MNHEY, CDR2 SMNVEV (reference sequence). The CDR3 reads CASSLGARFSYEQYF. CDR3 in DNA: TGTGCCAGCAGTTTAGGGGCCAGGTTCTCCTACGAGCAGTACTTC.

The J gene is TRBJ1-2, the V gene TRBV29-1; unclear D gene. The V end was cut by 3 bases, the J end by 6 bases, with 17 bases between. Germline-derived CDR1 and CDR2 are SQVTM and ANQGSEA. The CDR3 runs to 14 residues. The chain's CDR3 is CSVEDFGEGHGYTF. CDR3 nucleotides: TGCAGCGTTGAGGATTTCGGGGAAGGTCATGGCTACACCTTC. The full variable domain, in which reference TRBV29-1 and TRBJ1-2 provide the parts outside the CDR3, is SAVISQKPSRDICQRGTSLTIQCQVDSQVTMMFWYRQQPGQSLTLIATANQGSEATYESGFVIDKFPISRPNLTFSTLTVSNMSPEDSSIYLCSVEDFGEGHGYTFGSGTRLTVV.

The gene calls are TRBV11-2 and TRBJ2-3; 11 nucleotides match TRBD2. This CDR3 is built from 18 residues. With V trimmed by 4 bases and J by 3 bases, 12 bases remained unmatched. Germline loops: CDR1 SGHAT, CDR2 FQNNGV. CDR3 in DNA: TGTGCCAGCAGCTGGGGGGCTACTAGCGGGAGTTTTACAGATACGCAGTATTTT. It codes for CASSWGATSGSFTDTQYF.

The gene calls are TRBV6-5 and TRBJ2-3, with TRBD2 matching 8 bases. The germline CDR1 and CDR2 sequences are MNHEY and SVGAGI. The CDR3 has 15 residues. V was pared by 4 bases and J by 8 bases, with 11 bases of the junction left unmatched. CDR3 in amino acids: CASSSMREVHGTQYF. The CDR3 DNA is TGTGCCAGCAGTTCGATGCGGGAGGTTCATGGTACGCAGTATTTT.

The rearrangement links TRBV6-6 to TRBJ2-7; 7 nucleotides match TRBD1. V lost 5 bases and J lost 0; bases outside the gene matches: 4. CDR1 and CDR2 from the germline V gene are MNHNY and SVGAGI (reference sequence). The CDR3 loop spans 14 amino acids. CDR3 DNA sequence: TGTGCCAGCAGTCCCGGGACAGACTCCTACGAGCAGTACTTC. Its protein product is CASSPGTDSYEQYF.

Remarks on this clone: This sample also contains other DNA sequences that code for the same CDR3. The chain employs TRBV27 and TRBJ2-1, with 14 nucleotides matching TRBD2. Germline V gene sequence: CDR1 MNHEY, CDR2 SMNVEV (reference sequence). The CDR3 is 15 amino acids. Germline trimming cut 4 bases from V and 7 bases from J; bases unmatched to any gene: 3. The chain's CDR3 is CASSYGTSGRNEQFF. The CDR3 nucleotides are TGTGCCAGCAGTTATGGGACTAGCGGGAGAAATGAGCAGTTCTTC.

A remark on this clone: This sample also contains other DNA sequences that code for the same CDR3. The chain joins TRBV27 to TRBJ2-1; TRBD1 might be the D (6 bases). The length of the CDR3 is 13 residues. Germline CDR1 and CDR2: MNHEY and SMNVEV (reference sequence). The germline V and J ends were trimmed by 5 bases and 5 bases, with 10 bases remaining between them. DNA of the CDR3: TGTGCCAGCAGTCTGGGGGCAGACAATGAGCAGTTCTTC. It encodes CASSLGADNEQFF.

This rearrangement joins TRBV28 to TRBJ1-4, with D unresolved. The length of the CDR3 is 14 residues. Germline-derived CDR1 and CDR2 are MDHEN and SYDVKM. V was cut by 3 bases and J by 6 bases, with 11 bases left in between. The CDR3 bases are TGTGCCAGCAGTTTGAGAGGGTGGGATGAAAAACTGTTTTTT. It translates to CASSLRGWDEKLFF.

The genes are TRBV28 and TRBJ2-2; TRBD1 might be the D (6 bases). V lost 6 bases and J lost 3, with 20 bases in between. The CDR3 contains 17 residues. Germline-derived CDR1 and CDR2 are MDHEN and SYDVKM. The CDR3 sequence: CASSPLTAGAHTGELFF. The DNA for the CDR3 is TGTGCCAGCAGCCCGCTGACCGCAGGGGCCCACACCGGGGAGCTGTTTTTT.

The rearrangement uses TRBV7-6 and TRBJ2-7; D ambiguous. Germline-derived CDR1 and CDR2 are SGHVS and FNYEAQ. The CDR3 consists of 11 residues. V lost 1 base, J lost 8 bases, and 6 bases lay in between. CDR3 protein: CASSLGDKQYF. In nucleotides, the CDR3 is TGTGCCAGCAGCTTAGGGGATAAGCAGTACTTC. The entire variable domain, with the rest obtained from reference TRBV7-6 and TRBJ2-7, is as follows: GAGVSQSPRYKVTKRGQDVALRCDPISGHVSLYWYRQALGQGPEFLTYFNYEAQQDKSGLPNDRFSAERPEGSISTLTIQRTEQRDSAMYRCASSLGDKQYFGPGTRLTVT.

The rearrangement uses TRBV28 and TRBJ2-7, with 11 nucleotides matching TRBD1. With 3 bases clipped from V and 5 bases from J, the junction kept 6 bases outside the gene matches. The CDR3 contains 15 residues. Germline-derived CDR1 and CDR2 are MDHEN and SYDVKM. CDR3 in DNA: TGTGCCAGCAGTTTCTTTGGGACAGGGGGTCACGAGCAGTACTTC. The encoded protein is CASSFFGTGGHEQYF.

Here the CDR3 reads CASSLSGEQHEKLFF. The CDR3 nucleotides are TGTGCCAGCAGTTTGTCCGGGGAACAGCATGAAAAACTGTTTTTT. The gene calls are TRBV28 and TRBJ1-4; D is unclear. Germline CDR1 is MDHEN and CDR2 is SYDVKM. The CDR3 contains 15 residues. V was pared by 3 bases and J by 6 bases, with 14 bases between.

The J gene is TRBJ2-7, the V gene TRBV4-2, with 10 bases aligning to TRBD2. The CDR3 has 16 amino acids. The V and J ends lost 0 bases and 3 bases, in that order; junction bases with no gene match: 5. Germline V gene lookup returns CDR1 LGHNA and CDR2 YNFKEQ. The CDR3: CASSQDSSGSVYEQYF. The DNA of the CDR3 is TGTGCCAGCAGCCAAGATTCTAGCGGGAGTGTCTACGAGCAGTACTTC.